The T cell receptor beta chain described here comes from a study of T-cell reconstitution after alpha-beta-depleted transplantation in children. Study-level points and caveats: T-cell counts and diversity at one year post-transplant came mainly from newly produced T cells. Surviving recipient cells, namely T cells and thymic progenitors, were the source of high day-60 TCRbeta diversity in some patients. About two months after transplant, alpha-beta T cells reportedly came from several hundred expanded graft clones.

Per germline, CDR1 MNHNS and CDR2 SASEGT. The CDR3 consists of 16 residues. The V and J ends lost 6 bases and 1 base respectively, with 18 bases between them. A TCRbeta library incorporating unique molecular identifiers was prepared. TCRdb re-analysed the PCR reads in MiXCR, keeping a single row per CDR3 protein. The sample shows hundreds of thousands of distinct CDR3 sequences, roughly 17% of them seen only once. In regard to this clonotype: Its antigen remains unidentified.

This chain connects TRBV6-1 to TRBJ1-1; D remains unclear. This receptor was identified in a male patient aged 2-15 years who had a stem cell transplant for acute lymphoblastic leukemia, so the T cells may come from the graft donor. Sequencing was performed on PBMCs, mostly from graft donor cells, taken 360 days after TCRalphabeta/CD19-depleted stem cell transplant. The CDR3: CASSSMTPFGNTEAFF. Here the CDR3 DNA reads TGTGCCAGCAGCTCGATGACACCGTTCGGGAACACTGAAGCTTTCTTT.